A single sample is the source of the 18 T cell receptor beta chains below, sequenced in a study of blood T cells in healthy people across ages. For the second PCR, which ran for roughly 6 to 12 cycles, a sample-barcoded 5' primer and a J-beta primer mix were used. TCRdb re-called the 5' RACE reads through MiXCR, storing one row per CDR3 protein. The sample gives about 590,000 distinct CDR3 sequences, 25% to 35% of which show up once; about 15% is in the top ten. The sequenced sample consisted of blood. The receptors originated from an elderly woman in good health.

The chain recombines TRBV28 with TRBJ1-1; the D is unclear. V lost 3 bases and J 5 bases, leaving 10 bases between the germline ends. This CDR3 spans 13 amino acids. Germline V gives CDR1 MDHEN, CDR2 SYDVKM. The CDR3 nucleotides read TGTGCCAGCAGTTTGGGTTTGGTGACTGAAGCTTTCTTT. This gives the protein CASSLGLVTEAFF.

A word on this clonotype: The CDR3 does not close with the conserved phenylalanine or tryptophan, likely indicating a read error. This chain connects TRBV5-1 to TRBJ2-1; tentatively, D is TRBD2 (6 bases). CDR1 SGHRS and CDR2 YFSETQ come from the germline V gene. V gave up 6 bases and J gave up 7 bases, with 20 bases separating them. The CDR3 covers 15 residues. CDR3: CASTPVPGADNEQFS. The CDR3 nucleotides read TGCGCCAGCACCCCGGTCCCGGGAGCGGATAATGAGCAGTTCTCC.

In nucleotides, the CDR3 is TGTGCCAGCAGCCAAGATGTGACAGTGTTAACCGGGGAGCTGTTTTTT. It is translated as CASSQDVTVLTGELFF. The chain combines TRBV4-2 with TRBJ2-2, with D maybe TRBD1 (5 bases). Trimming cost V 0 bases and J 5 bases, with 13 bases left between them. In germline, CDR1 is LGHNA, CDR2 YNFKEQ. This CDR3 contains 16 residues.

Ten or more counts support this clonotype. In DNA form, the CDR3 reads TGCAGTGCTAGAGCGGAGTACCAAGAGACCCAGTACTTC. It encodes CSARAEYQETQYF. The chain is built from TRBV20-1 and TRBJ2-5; D unresolved. CDR3 length: 13 amino acids. V lost 1 base and J lost 0, with 6 bases in between. In germline, CDR1 is DFQATT, CDR2 SNEGSKA (reference sequence).

The table lists this clonotype with many counts. Written as DNA, the CDR3 is TGTGCCAGCACTAGGGGATCCCTCTACGAGCAGTACTTC. The encoded protein is CASTRGSLYEQYF. The chain employs TRBV27 and TRBJ2-7; maybe TRBD1 (5 bases). This CDR3 contains 13 residues. Trimming removed 7 bases from V and 3 bases from J, with 13 bases in between. Germline assignment: CDR1 MNHEY and CDR2 SMNVEV (reference sequence).

This clonotype appeared many times. V usage is TRBV5-1 and J usage is TRBJ1-2, with TRBD1 as a possible D gene (5 bases). This CDR3 is 14 amino acids long. The ends were cut back, 0 bases at V and 4 bases at J, with 10 bases in the middle. Germline V gene sequence: CDR1 SGHRS, CDR2 YFSETQ. The CDR3 here is CASSLEGNSYGYTF. In DNA form, the CDR3 reads TGCGCCAGCAGCTTGGAGGGGAACAGCTATGGCTACACCTTC.

This clonotype showed up many times. The chain links TRBV12-3 or TRBV12-4 to TRBJ2-1; a possible D gene is TRBD1 (5 bases). The V end was cut by 3 bases, the J end by 7 bases, with 25 bases between. CDR3 length: 18 amino acids. CDR3: CASSLGTGMLRFLNEQFF. The DNA for the CDR3 is TGTGCCAGCAGTTTGGGAACAGGAATGCTAAGATTTTTGAATGAGCAGTTCTTC.

This clonotype turned up a few times. This chain connects TRBV2 to TRBJ1-1; no clear D. The CDR3 sequence is 14 residues long. In germline, CDR1 is SNHLY, CDR2 FYNNEI. With 7 bases removed from V and 3 bases from J, the gap between germline ends came to 15 bases. Here the CDR3 DNA reads TGTGCCAGCACCCCCGCAGTGGTGGACACTGAAGCTTTCTTT. Translation: CASTPAVVDTEAFF.

For this clonotype: A clone one base away is much larger, so this may be a read error. J is TRBJ2-3 and V is TRBV20-1; TRBD1 is a possible D gene (5 bases). This CDR3 contains 11 residues. CDR1 DFQATT and CDR2 SNEGSKA come from the germline V gene (reference sequence). CDR3 in amino acids: CRVRGLRGAYF. As DNA, the CDR3 is TGCAGGGTAAGGGGATTGAGAGGAGCGTATTTT.

This clonotype was picked up many times. Here the CDR3 reads CSVPSGGVRDTQYF. As DNA, the CDR3 is TGCAGCGTTCCTAGCGGGGGGGTTCGGGATACGCAGTATTTT. The chain recombines TRBV29-1 with TRBJ2-3; TRBD2 matches 12 bases. The CDR3 is 14 residues long. Looked up from germline, CDR1 is SQVTM and CDR2 is ANQGSEA. Trimming cost V 5 bases and J 6 bases; bases outside gene matches: 6.

This clonotype was detected ten times or more. The rearrangement joins TRBV5-1 to TRBJ2-6; D is perhaps TRBD1 (6 bases). Germline-derived CDR1 and CDR2 are SGHRS and YFSETQ. The CDR3 totals 18 residues. Trimming stripped 4 bases from V and 0 bases from J, with 17 bases between. CDR3 DNA: TGCGCCAGCAGCCTCAGGGGCCGAACATCCTCTGGGGCCAACGTCCTGACTTTC. This gives the protein CASSLRGRTSSGANVLTF.

This clonotype was picked up many times. The CDR3 DNA is TGTGCCAGCAGTTACAAGAGGCTCTACAATGAGCAGTTCTTC. This translates into CASSYKRLYNEQFF. J is TRBJ2-1 and V is TRBV6-5, with D hard to call. This CDR3 has 14 residues. Germline CDR1 and CDR2: MNHEY and SVGAGI. Between the trimmed V and J ends, which lost 2 bases and 3 bases, there was a span of 8 bases.

In its sample, this clonotype was seen a few times. At one boundary the junction diverges from the germline segment, which might be a read error. This chain joins TRBV10-3 and TRBJ2-2, with D possibly TRBD2 on 5 matching bases. The V gene's germline CDR1 is ENHRY and CDR2 SYGVKD. This CDR3 contains 15 residues. CDR3 sequence: CAVSESGSDTGELFF. The CDR3 nucleotides are TGTGCCGTCAGTGAGTCGGGGAGTGACACCGGGGAGCTGTTTTTT.

At least ten counts were recorded for this clonotype. The chain links TRBV25-1 to TRBJ2-7; 7 nucleotides align to TRBD1. With 5 bases clipped from V and 1 base from J, the junction kept 8 bases outside the gene matches. CDR3 length equals 15 residues. In germline, CDR1 is MGHDK, CDR2 SYGVNS. The CDR3 region is CASSTHRGISYEQYF. CDR3 DNA sequence: TGTGCCAGCAGTACTCACAGGGGAATTTCCTACGAGCAGTACTTC.

This clonotype has only a few counts. V usage is TRBV12-5 and J usage is TRBJ1-2; weak D call: TRBD1 (6 bases). This CDR3 is 18 amino acids long. The V gene's germline CDR1 is LGHNT and CDR2 FRNRAP. V gave up 0 bases and J gave up 8 bases, with 25 bases separating them. CDR3 amino acids: CASGLVEGVMGGIGGYTF. The CDR3 coding sequence is TGTGCTAGTGGTTTGGTAGAGGGCGTGATGGGGGGCATCGGAGGCTACACCTTC.

The chain joins TRBV28 to TRBJ1-4; 7 nucleotides align to TRBD1. CDR3 length equals 14 residues. The J segment lost 6 bases and the V segment lost 4 bases, leaving 5 bases of the junction unmatched. Germline V lookup: CDR1 MDHEN, CDR2 SYDVKM. The CDR3 DNA sequence: TGTGCCAGCAGTTCCCCTGACAGGGATGAAAAACTGTTTTTT. It specifies CASSSPDRDEKLFF.

As regards this clonotype: A much larger clone lies a single base off, so this may be a read error. The chain employs TRBV11-2 and TRBJ2-4; D is possibly TRBD2 (7 bases). The end of the DNA aligns better with TRBJ2-7, so the J call may be wrong. The CDR3 runs to 14 residues. CDR1 is SGHAT, CDR2 FQNNGV, per germline. The CDR3 DNA reads TGTGCCAGCAGTTTAAGGGAGGGACACTACGAGCAGTACTTC. Amino acid sequence: CASSLREGHYEQYF.

This clonotype was counted many times. This chain joins TRBV3-1 and TRBJ2-1; 7 bases line up with TRBD2. V was pared by 2 bases and J by 6 bases, with 10 bases of the junction left unmatched. This CDR3 contains 16 residues. The germline V gene encodes CDR1 LGHDT and CDR2 YNNKEL (reference sequence). CDR3 nucleotides: TGTGCCAGCAGCCAATTACCCGCAGCGGGGACCAATGAGCAGTTCTTC. It translates to CASSQLPAAGTNEQFF.